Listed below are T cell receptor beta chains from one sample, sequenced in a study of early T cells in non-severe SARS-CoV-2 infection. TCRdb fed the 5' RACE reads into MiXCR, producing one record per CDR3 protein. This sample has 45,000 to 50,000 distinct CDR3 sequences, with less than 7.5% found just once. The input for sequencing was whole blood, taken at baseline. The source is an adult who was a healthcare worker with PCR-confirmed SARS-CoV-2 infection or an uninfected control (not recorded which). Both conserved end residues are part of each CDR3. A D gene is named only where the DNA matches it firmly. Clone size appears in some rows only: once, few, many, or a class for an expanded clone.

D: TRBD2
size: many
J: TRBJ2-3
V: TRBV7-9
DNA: TGTGCCAGCAGCTTATTTAGCGGGGGGACCACAGATACGCAGTATTTT
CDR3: CASSLFSGGTTDTQYF

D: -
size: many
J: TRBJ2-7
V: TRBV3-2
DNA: TGTGCCAGCAGCCGCCGGGAGGCAAGATCCTACGAGCAGTACTTC
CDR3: CASSRREARSYEQYF

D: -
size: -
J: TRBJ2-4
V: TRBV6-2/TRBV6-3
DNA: TGTGCCATTCGACAGGCGGGGGCAAACATTCAGTACTTC
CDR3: CAIRQAGANIQYF

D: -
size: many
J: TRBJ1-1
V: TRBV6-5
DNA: TGTGCCAGCAGCCACAGGGTAAATTCGAACACTGAAGCTTTCTTT
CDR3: CASSHRVNSNTEAFF

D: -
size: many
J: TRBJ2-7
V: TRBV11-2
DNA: TGTGCCAGCAGCTTAGATTCGCTGGGAGCATCCTACGAGCAGTACTTC
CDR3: CASSLDSLGASYEQYF

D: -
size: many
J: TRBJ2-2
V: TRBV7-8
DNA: TGTGCCAGCAGCTTAAGACGGGGAATCACCGGGGAGCTGTTTTTT
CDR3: CASSLRRGITGELFF

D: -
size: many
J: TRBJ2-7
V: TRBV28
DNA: TGTGCCAGCTACGACCCTCGGGGCTTTTCCTACGAGCAGTACTTC
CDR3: CASYDPRGFSYEQYF

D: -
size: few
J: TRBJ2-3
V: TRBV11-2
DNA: TGTGCCAGCAGCACACGGCCCAGGTTAGATACGCAGTATTTT
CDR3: CASSTRPRLDTQYF

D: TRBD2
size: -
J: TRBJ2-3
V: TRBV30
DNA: TGTGCCTGGAGACTCGGGAGCGGGGACGCAGATACGCAGTATTTT
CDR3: CAWRLGSGDADTQYF

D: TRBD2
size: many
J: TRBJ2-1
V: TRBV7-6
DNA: TGTGCCAGCAGCCCCCAGGACATCTCAGCGGGATTTTACAATGAGCAGTTCTTC
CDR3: CASSPQDISAGFYNEQFF

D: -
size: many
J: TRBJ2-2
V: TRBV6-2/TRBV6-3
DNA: TGTGCCAGCAGTTACTCCGACCGAGGGGGGAGAAACACCGGGGAGCTGTTTTTT
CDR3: CASSYSDRGGRNTGELFF

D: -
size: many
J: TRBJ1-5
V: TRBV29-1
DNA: TGCAGCGTCGCCCCCGGGACTGGGGTTCAGCCCCAGCATTTT
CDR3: CSVAPGTGVQPQHF

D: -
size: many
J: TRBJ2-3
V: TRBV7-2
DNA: TGTGCCAGCACCGGTCGGGATACGCAGTATTTT
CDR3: CASTGRDTQYF

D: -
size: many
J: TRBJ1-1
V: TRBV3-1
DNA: TGTGCCAGCAGCCAAGAATGGCGGGGGATGAACACTGAAGCTTTCTTT
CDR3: CASSQEWRGMNTEAFF

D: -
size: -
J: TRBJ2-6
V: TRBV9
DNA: TGTGCCAGCAGCGCTCCCCGCAGCGTCTCTGGGGCCAACGTCCTGACTTTC
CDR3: CASSAPRSVSGANVLTF

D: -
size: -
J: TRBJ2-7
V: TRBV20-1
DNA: TGCAGTGCTAAGGCCCTCTCGACGGACGCCTACGAGCAGTACTTC
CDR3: CSAKALSTDAYEQYF

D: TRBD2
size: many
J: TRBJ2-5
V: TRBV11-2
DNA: TGTGCCAGCAGTCTACGAGCGGGGGGGAATCAAGAGACCCAGTACTTC
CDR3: CASSLRAGGNQETQYF

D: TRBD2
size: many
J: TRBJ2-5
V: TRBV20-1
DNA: TGCAGTGCTAGGCAACTAGCGGGGGGGCCCGTGGGGACCCAGTACTTC
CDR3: CSARQLAGGPVGTQYF

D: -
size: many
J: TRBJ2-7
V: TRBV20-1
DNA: TGCAGTGCTAGAGTGACAGGACCGGCCTACGAGCAGTACTTC
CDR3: CSARVTGPAYEQYF

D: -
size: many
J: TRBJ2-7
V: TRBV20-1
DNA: TGCAGTGCAGAGGCTAGCGCTGGTTACGAGCAGTACTTC
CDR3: CSAEASAGYEQYF

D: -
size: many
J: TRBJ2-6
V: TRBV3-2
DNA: TGTGCCAGCAGCCAAGATAAATCGGGACAGGGGGCTGGGGCCAACGTCCTGACTTTC
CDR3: CASSQDKSGQGAGANVLTF

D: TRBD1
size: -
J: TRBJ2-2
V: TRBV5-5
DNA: TGTGCCAGCAGCTTTCTCCCGGGACAGGGGGCCGGGGAGCTGTTTTTT
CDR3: CASSFLPGQGAGELFF

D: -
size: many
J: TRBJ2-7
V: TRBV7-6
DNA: TGTGCCAGCAGCTTAGCCCCCCGGGGAGTGGTGGAGCAGTACTTC
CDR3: CASSLAPRGVVEQYF

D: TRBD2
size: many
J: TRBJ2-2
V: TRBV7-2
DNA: TGTGCCAGCAGCCGACGACCACTAGCGGGGGGGCTGATCGGGGAGCTGTTTTTT
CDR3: CASSRRPLAGGLIGELFF

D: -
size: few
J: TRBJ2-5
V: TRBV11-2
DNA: TGTGCCAGCAGCTCGGGGGCATTCCAAGAGACCCAGTACTTC
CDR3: CASSSGAFQETQYF

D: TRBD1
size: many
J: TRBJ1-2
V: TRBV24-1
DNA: TGTGCCATCGCGGGACAGGGGAACTATGGCTACACCTTC
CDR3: CAIAGQGNYGYTF

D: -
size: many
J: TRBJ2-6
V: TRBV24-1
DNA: TGTGCCACCAGTGATAGCAGGGTTGCCGGGCCCAACGTCCTGACTTTC
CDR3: CATSDSRVAGPNVLTF

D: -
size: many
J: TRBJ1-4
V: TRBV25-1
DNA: TGTGCCAGCAGTGAAGAAGCTACTATTAGAGAAAAACTGTTTTTT
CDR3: CASSEEATIREKLFF

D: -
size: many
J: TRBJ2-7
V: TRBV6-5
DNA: TGTGCCAGCAAGAAGGCGGGGAGCTACGAGCAGTACTTC
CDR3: CASKKAGSYEQYF

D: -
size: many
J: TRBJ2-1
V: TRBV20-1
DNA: TGCAGTGCTTTTCGCTCCGGGGCAGGCGAGCAGTTCTTC
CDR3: CSAFRSGAGEQFF

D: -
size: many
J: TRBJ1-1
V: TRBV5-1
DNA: TGCGCCAGCAGCACAGGTGTACAGGCGCTACATGAAGCTTTCTTT
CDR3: CASSTGVQALHEAFF

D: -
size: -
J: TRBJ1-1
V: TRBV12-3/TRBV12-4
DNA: TGTGCCAGCAGTTTGTCAATTCCCGAAACTGAAGCTTTCTTT
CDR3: CASSLSIPETEAFF

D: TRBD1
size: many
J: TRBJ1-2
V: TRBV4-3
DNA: TGCGCCAGCAGCCAAGACAACAGGGGGCCTGGCTACACCTTC
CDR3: CASSQDNRGPGYTF

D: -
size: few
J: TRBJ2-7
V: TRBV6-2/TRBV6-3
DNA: TGTGCCAGCACCCCCCTCGTGGAGTCCGTCGAGCAGTACTTC
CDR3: CASTPLVESVEQYF

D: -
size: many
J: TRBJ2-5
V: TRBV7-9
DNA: TGTGCCAGCTACCTACAAGAGACCCAGTACTTC
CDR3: CASYLQETQYF

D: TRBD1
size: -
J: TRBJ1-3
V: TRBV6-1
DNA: TGTGCCAGCAGTGCCCGACAGGGGGACTACTCTGGAAACACCATATATTTT
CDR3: CASSARQGDYSGNTIYF

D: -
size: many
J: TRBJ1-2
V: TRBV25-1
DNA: TGTGCCAGCAGTGGTACAGGATATGGCTACACCTTC
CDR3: CASSGTGYGYTF

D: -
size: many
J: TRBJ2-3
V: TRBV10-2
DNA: TGCGCCAGCAGTGATCGAGGGGTCACAGATACGCAGTATTTT
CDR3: CASSDRGVTDTQYF

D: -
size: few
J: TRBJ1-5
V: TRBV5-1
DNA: TGCGCCAGTAGCCTGGGGGACCAAGGCGGTCAGCCCCAGCATTTT
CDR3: CASSLGDQGGQPQHF

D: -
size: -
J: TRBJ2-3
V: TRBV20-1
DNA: TGCAGTGCTATCTACCGCCCACAAGGGGTTGGTAGCACAGATACGCAGTATTTT
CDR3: CSAIYRPQGVGSTDTQYF

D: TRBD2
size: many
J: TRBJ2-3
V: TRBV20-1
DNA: TGCAGTGCTAGAGATGGGTCTAGCGGGGTAACAGATACGCAGTATTTT
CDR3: CSARDGSSGVTDTQYF

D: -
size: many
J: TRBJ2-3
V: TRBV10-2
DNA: TGCGCCAGCAGTGAGCCGAGAGGAACCACAGATACGCAGTATTTT
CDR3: CASSEPRGTTDTQYF

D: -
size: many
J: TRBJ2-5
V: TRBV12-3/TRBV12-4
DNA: TGTGCCAGCAGTGCTCTGAATCAAGGTCAGGAGACCCAGTACTTC
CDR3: CASSALNQGQETQYF

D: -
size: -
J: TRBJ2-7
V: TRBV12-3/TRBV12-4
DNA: TGTGCCAGCAGTTTCGAGGACGGCGCCTACGAGCAGTACTTC
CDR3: CASSFEDGAYEQYF

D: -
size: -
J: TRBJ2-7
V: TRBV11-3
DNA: TGTGCCAGCAGCTTAGGGAGATACGAGCAGTACTTC
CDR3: CASSLGRYEQYF

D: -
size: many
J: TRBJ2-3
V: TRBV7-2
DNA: TGTGCCAGCAGCTCTCGGACGGGACGCACAGATACGCAGTATTTT
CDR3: CASSSRTGRTDTQYF

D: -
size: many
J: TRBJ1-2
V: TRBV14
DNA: TGTGCCAGCAGCCAAGACAGACTATATGGCTACACCTTC
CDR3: CASSQDRLYGYTF

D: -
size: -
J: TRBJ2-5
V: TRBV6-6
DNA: TGTGCCAGCAGTTACATTACACGCGAGGAGACCCAGTACTTC
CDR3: CASSYITREETQYF

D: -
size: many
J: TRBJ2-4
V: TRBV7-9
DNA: TGTGCCAGCAGTTATACCGAGAACATTCAGTACTTC
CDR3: CASSYTENIQYF

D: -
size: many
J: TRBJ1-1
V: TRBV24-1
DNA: TGTGCCACCAGTGATGGAGGGCGAGCTTTCTTT
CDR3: CATSDGGRAFF

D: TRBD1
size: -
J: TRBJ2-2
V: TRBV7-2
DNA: TGTGCCAGCAGAAAAGGCGGGACAGGGGGGTCCGGGGAGCTGTTTTTT
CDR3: CASRKGGTGGSGELFF

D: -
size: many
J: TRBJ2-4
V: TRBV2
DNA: TGTGCCAGCAGGGGACAAGCGCTAGCCAAAAACATTCAGTACTTC
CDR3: CASRGQALAKNIQYF